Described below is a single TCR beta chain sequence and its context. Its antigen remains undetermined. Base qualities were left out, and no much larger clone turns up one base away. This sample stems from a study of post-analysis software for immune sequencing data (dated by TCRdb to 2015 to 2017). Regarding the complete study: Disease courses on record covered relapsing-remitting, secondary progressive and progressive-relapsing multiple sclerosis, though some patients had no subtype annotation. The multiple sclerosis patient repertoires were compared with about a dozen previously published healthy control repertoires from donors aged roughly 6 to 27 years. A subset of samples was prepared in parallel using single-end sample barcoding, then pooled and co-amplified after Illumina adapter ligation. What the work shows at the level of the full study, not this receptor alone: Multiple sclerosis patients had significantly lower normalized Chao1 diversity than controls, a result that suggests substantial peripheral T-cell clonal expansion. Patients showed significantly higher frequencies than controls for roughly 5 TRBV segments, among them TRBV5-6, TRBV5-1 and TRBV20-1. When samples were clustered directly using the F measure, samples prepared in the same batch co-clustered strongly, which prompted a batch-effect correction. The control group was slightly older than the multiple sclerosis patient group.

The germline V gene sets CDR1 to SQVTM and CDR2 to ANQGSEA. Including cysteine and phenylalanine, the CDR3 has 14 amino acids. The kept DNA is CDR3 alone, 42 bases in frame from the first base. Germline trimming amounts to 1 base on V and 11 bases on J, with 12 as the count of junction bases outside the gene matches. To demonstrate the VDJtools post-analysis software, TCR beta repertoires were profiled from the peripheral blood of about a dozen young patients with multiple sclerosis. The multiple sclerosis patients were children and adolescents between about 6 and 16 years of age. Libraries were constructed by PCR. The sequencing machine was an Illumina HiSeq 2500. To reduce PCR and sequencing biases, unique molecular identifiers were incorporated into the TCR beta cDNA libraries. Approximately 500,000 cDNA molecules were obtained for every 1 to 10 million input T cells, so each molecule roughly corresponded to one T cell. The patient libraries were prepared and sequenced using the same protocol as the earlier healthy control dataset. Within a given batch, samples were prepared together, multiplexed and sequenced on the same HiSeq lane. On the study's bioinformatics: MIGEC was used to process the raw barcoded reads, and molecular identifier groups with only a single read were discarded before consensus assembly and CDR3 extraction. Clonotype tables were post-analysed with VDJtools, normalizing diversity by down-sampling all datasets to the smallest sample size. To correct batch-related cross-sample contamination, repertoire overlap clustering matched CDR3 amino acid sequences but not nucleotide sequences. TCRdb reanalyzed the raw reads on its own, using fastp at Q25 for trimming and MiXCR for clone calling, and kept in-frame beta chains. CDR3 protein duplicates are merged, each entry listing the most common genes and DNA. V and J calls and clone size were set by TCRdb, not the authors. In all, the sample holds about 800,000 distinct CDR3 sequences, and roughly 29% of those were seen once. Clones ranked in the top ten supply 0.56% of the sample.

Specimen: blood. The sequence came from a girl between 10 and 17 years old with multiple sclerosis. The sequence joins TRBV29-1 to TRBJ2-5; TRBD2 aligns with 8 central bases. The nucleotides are TGCAGCGTTGAAGGGCTAGCGGGCTACAATGAGCAGTACTTC. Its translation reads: CSVEGLAGYNEQYF.